The sequence of this T cell receptor beta chain was determined in a study of blood T cell repertoires in COVID-19. The wider study: Material from acute and convalescent COVID-19 was sourced from the United States, Italy and Spain.

Original data processing: Cell counts per sample came from amplifying reference gene primers. Method: immunoSEQ multiplex PCR; TCRdb's copy keeps in-frame clones and lacks some. Clone size and the V and J calls come from that table; the DNA yielded D and trimming. The table has more than 70,000 clones, less than 90% seen once. Between the trimmed V and J ends, which lost 4 bases and 8 bases, there was a span of 14 bases. The CDR3 loop spans 13 amino acids. Per the germline V gene, CDR1 is SEHNR and CDR2 is FQNEAQ (reference sequence). Sequences were obtained from peripheral blood. The clonotype originates from a man aged 60-69 years with acute or convalescent COVID-19. The rearrangement joins TRBV7-9 to TRBJ1-2; the D gene is possibly TRBD1 (5 bases). CDR3 sequence: CASSSLRARGYTF. The CDR3 DNA reads TGTGCCAGCAGCTCCCTCAGGGCGCGAGGCTACACCTTC.